This T cell receptor beta chain was retrieved from a study of read filtering for tumor transcriptome and immune sequencing. Whole-study context: DNase treatment preceded whole-transcriptome library preparation.

The CDR3 length is 15 residues. The V gene's germline CDR1 is MNHNS and CDR2 SASEGT. V gave up 2 bases and J gave up 5 bases, with 15 bases separating them. The library was built from 400 ng RNA with molecular barcoded adaptors for alpha/delta and beta/gamma chains. TCRdb fed the reads into MiXCR, producing one record per CDR3 protein. Here the sample spans some 140,000 distinct CDR3 sequences, less than 15% being singletons. The specimen sequenced was a population of CD138-negative cells sorted from bone marrow. J is TRBJ1-1 and V is TRBV6-1; D is ambiguous. The clonotype comes from a donor aged 40 or older with multiple myeloma. The CDR3 loop reads CASSEMDSLGTEAFF. The CDR3 nucleotides are TGTGCCAGCAGTGAAATGGACTCCTTGGGGACTGAAGCTTTCTTT.